This TCR beta chain was sequenced for a study of T cells in tuberculosis. Study as a whole: IGRA-negative adolescents, IGRA-positive adolescents with latent tuberculosis and adults with active tuberculosis formed this South African cohort.

Adolescents were screened for latent TB by skin test and IGRA. Using immunoSEQ multiplex PCR, the repertoire was profiled, and TCRdb retains in-frame clones only, with some absent. Here the sample spans approximately 35,000 clones, approximately 96% being singletons. This clone is a singleton in its sample. Its specificity is not known. General observations from the study: A GMM-specific repertoire classifier reached roughly 90% accuracy, AUROC over 0.85.

J gave up 9 bases and V 3 bases, and 6 bases lay outside the gene matches. The CDR3 extends over 13 amino acids. CDR1 is SGHDT and CDR2 is YYEEEE in the germline V gene. This receptor was obtained from a donor between 5 and 29 years old with latent tuberculosis or without tuberculosis infection. The sequenced sample consisted of PBMCs. The chain couples TRBV5-6 to TRBJ2-5; 9 nucleotides align to TRBD2. The CDR3 nucleotides are TGTGCCAGCAGCTCGACTAGCGGCCAGTCCCAGTACTTC. Translated: CASSSTSGQSQYF.